The rows below give T cell receptor beta chains drawn from one sample of a study of brain T cells in children with intractable seizures. Clones were read by immunoSEQ multiplex PCR, and TCRdb kept only the in-frame ones, dropping some. Among around 340,000 clones listed, roughly 92% were seen once. This specimen consisted of peripheral blood, obtained less than 6 months after surgery. The receptors here all came from a boy in the first two years of life with tuberous sclerosis and intractable seizures. Each CDR3 is given with its conserved first and last residue. D genes are given only for firm matches.

V	J	D	DNA	CDR3
TRBV2	TRBJ1-6	NA	TGTGCCAGAGAAGGCACAGGATCTTACTTCAATTCACCCCTCCACTTT	CAREGTGSYFNSPLHF
TRBV2	TRBJ2-4	NA	TGTGCCAGCAGTGAGGCTCCACCTCAGGGCTTCAAAAACATTCAGTACTTC	CASSEAPPQGFKNIQYF
TRBV6-2/TRBV6-3	TRBJ2-1	NA	TGTGCCAGCAGTTACCGGACCGTCTCCTACAATGAGCAGTTCTTC	CASSYRTVSYNEQFF
TRBV9	TRBJ2-2	NA	TGTGCCAGCAGCCAATTGGGGTTCACCGGGGAGCTGTTTTTT	CASSQLGFTGELFF
TRBV7-8	TRBJ1-1	NA	TGTGCCAGCAGCTCAGCGGGGGTGGGTGAAGCTTTCTTT	CASSSAGVGEAFF
TRBV3-1/TRBV3-2	TRBJ2-1	TRBD2	TGTGCCAGCAGCCAAGGTGCAATAGCGGGGATTTATGAGCAGTTCTTC	CASSQGAIAGIYEQFF
TRBV10-3	TRBJ1-2	TRBD1	TGTGCCATCAGTGAGTCGACAGGGGCTGGCTACACCTTC	CAISESTGAGYTF
TRBV4-1	TRBJ2-3	TRBD2	TGCGCCAGCAGCCTTCGACTAGCGGGGTCCACAGATACGCAGTATTTT	CASSLRLAGSTDTQYF
TRBV12-3/TRBV12-4	TRBJ1-5	NA	TGTGCCAGCAGACAACAGCCGAATCAGCCCCAGCATTTT	CASRQQPNQPQHF
TRBV27	TRBJ1-1	NA	TGTGCCAGCAGTCCAATTACTCGGGCAGGATCGTCGAACACTGAAGCTTTCTTT	CASSPITRAGSSNTEAFF
TRBV30	TRBJ1-1	NA	TGTGCCTGGAGTGTAGGGGCCTTGAACACTGAAGCTTTCTTT	CAWSVGALNTEAFF
TRBV11-3	TRBJ2-7	NA	TGTGCCAGCAGCCCCTATGACACGTCCTACGAGCAGTACTTC	CASSPYDTSYEQYF
TRBV6-1	TRBJ2-1	TRBD2	TGTGCCAGCAGTGATTTTGTGGGAGGGCCCCTAAACAATGAGCAGTTCTTC	CASSDFVGGPLNNEQFF
TRBV5-1	TRBJ1-3	NA	TGCGCCAGCAGCTTGGAAAGCTCTGGAAACACCATATATTTT	CASSLESSGNTIYF
TRBV29-1	TRBJ1-1	NA	TGCAGCGTAAAAGGACAAATGAACACTGAAGCTTTCTTT	CSVKGQMNTEAFF
TRBV24-1	TRBJ2-3	TRBD2	TGTGCCACCAGTGATCCCTTGTCCGGGGGGGACCCTATTACAGATACGCAGTATTTT	CATSDPLSGGDPITDTQYF
TRBV12-3/TRBV12-4	TRBJ2-1	NA	TGTGCCAGCAGTTCCCCTCTCGATGAGCAGTTCTTC	CASSSPLDEQFF
TRBV14	TRBJ2-1	NA	TGTGCCAGCAGACGGTGGGGGGGCGACTACAATGAGCAGTTCTTC	CASRRWGGDYNEQFF
TRBV7-2	TRBJ2-5	TRBD2	TGTGCCAGCTCATATTTGGGGGGGGTAGAGACCCAGTACTTC	CASSYLGGVETQYF
TRBV28	TRBJ2-2	NA	TGTGCCAGCAGTTTATCGACAGTGACGAACACCGGGGAGCTGTTTTTT	CASSLSTVTNTGELFF
TRBV9	TRBJ1-1	NA	TGTGCCAGCAGCGTAGCGCTGGACACTGAAGCTTTCTTT	CASSVALDTEAFF
TRBV19	TRBJ2-1	NA	TGTGCCAGTAGATTGAGTAGTAGGACTTTGAAGTTCTTC	CASRLSSRTLKFF
TRBV9	TRBJ1-3	NA	TGTGCCAGCAGCCCCCCGGGGAGCGGGTCCGGAAACACCATATATTTT	CASSPPGSGSGNTIYF
TRBV4-2	TRBJ2-1	TRBD2	TGTGCCAGCAGCCAACAGCGGGAGGTATTCAATGAGCAGTTCTTC	CASSQQREVFNEQFF